Sequencing of this T cell receptor (beta chain) was carried out in a study of T cells after yellow fever vaccination. From the 5' RACE reads, TCRdb called clonotypes with MiXCR, one entry per CDR3 protein. Found here are around 250,000 distinct CDR3 sequences, 6% to 7.5% of them singletons; the top ten hold roughly 0.9%. The sample here was CD4+ T cells sorted from PBMCs, taken 15 days after the yellow fever booster vaccination. This sequence originates from a man aged 30-40 years who received the YFV17D yellow fever vaccine.

CDR3 amino acids: CASSPAGGLGEAFF. DNA of the CDR3: TGTGCCAGCAGCCCCGCAGGGGGCCTGGGTGAAGCTTTCTTT. This chain links TRBV6-1 with TRBJ1-1; TRBD1 aligns across 8 bases. The CDR3 spans 14 residues. Trimming cost V 6 bases and J 7 bases; bases outside gene matches: 10. Germline V gives CDR1 MNHNS, CDR2 SASEGT.